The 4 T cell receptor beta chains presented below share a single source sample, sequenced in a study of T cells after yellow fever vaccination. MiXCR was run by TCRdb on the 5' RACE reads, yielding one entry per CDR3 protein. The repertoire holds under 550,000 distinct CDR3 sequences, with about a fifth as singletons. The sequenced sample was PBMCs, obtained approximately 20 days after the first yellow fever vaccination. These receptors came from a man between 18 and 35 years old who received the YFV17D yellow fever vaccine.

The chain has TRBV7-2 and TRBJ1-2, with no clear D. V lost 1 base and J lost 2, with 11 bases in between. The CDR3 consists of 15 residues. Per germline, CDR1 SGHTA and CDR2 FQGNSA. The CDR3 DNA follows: TGTGCCAGCAGCTTAGACCCGGGGTTCAACTATGGCTACACCTTC. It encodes CASSLDPGFNYGYTF.

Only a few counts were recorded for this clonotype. The CDR3 spells CSARDRGGGDNEQFF. CDR3 nucleotides: TGCAGTGCTAGAGACAGAGGTGGCGGGGACAATGAGCAGTTCTTC. The chain recombines TRBV20-1 with TRBJ2-1, with TRBD2 as a possible D gene (6 bases). CDR3 length: 15 residues. Trimming took 0 bases from V and 5 from J, leaving 14 bases between them. Germline-derived CDR1 and CDR2 are DFQATT and SNEGSKA (reference sequence).

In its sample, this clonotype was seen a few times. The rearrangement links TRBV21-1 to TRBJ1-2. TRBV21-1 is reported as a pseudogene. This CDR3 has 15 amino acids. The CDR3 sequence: CASSKADGPRYGYTF. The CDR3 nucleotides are TGTGCCAGCAGCAAAGCTGACGGCCCGCGATATGGCTACACCTTC.

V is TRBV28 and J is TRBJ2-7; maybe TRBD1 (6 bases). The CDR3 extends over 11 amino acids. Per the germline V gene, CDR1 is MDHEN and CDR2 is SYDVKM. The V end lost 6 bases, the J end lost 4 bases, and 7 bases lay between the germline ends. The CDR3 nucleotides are TGTGCCAGCAGGGGGGCTTACGAGCAGTACGTC. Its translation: CASRGAYEQYV.